One sample yielded the 11 T cell receptor beta chains listed below, sequenced in a study of metastatic and nonmetastatic thyroid tumors. Ahead of thyroid surgery, no patient had received treatment of any kind. TCRdb reassembled clones from the PCR reads with MiXCR. The table records about 15,000 clones, over 20% of them present only once. The sample was tumor tissue. These receptors were taken from a female donor with papillary thyroid cancer or a benign thyroid nodule (not recorded which). Some clones in this sample may be carry-over from other donors' samples.

The table lists this clone with a few counts. The chain has TRBV28 and TRBJ1-6; D is undetermined. The CDR3 has 12 amino acids. With 8 bases removed from V and 9 bases from J, the gap between germline ends came to 11 bases. Per germline, CDR1 MDHEN and CDR2 SYDVKM. The CDR3 coding sequence is TGTGCCAGCCAGGTTTTGGGTTCACCCCTCCACTTT. Its protein is CASQVLGSPLHF.

This clone is medium-sized by share. The chain recombines TRBV4-1 with TRBJ1-1; D is uncertain. The length of the CDR3 is 16 residues. V gave up 1 base and J gave up 1 base, with 13 bases separating them. Germline V gives CDR1 MGHRA, CDR2 YSYEKL. DNA for the CDR3: TGCGCCAGCAGCCAAGTAGTTACAGTTCGGAACACTGAAGCTTTCTTT. Its protein product is CASSQVVTVRNTEAFF.

This clone showed up many times. This sequence joins TRBV6-1 and TRBJ2-7, with TRBD2 matching over 8 bases. With V trimmed by 5 bases and J by 2 bases, 8 bases remained unmatched. The CDR3 has 15 residues. Germline V gives CDR1 MNHNS, CDR2 SASEGT. The chain's CDR3 is CASSSTSGGAYEQYF. As DNA, the CDR3 is TGTGCCAGCAGTTCCACTAGCGGAGGGGCCTACGAGCAGTACTTC.

CDR3 coding DNA: TGCAGTGCTAGAGATGTGCGGGAGGCCGACACCGGGGAGCTGTTTTTT. The encoded protein is CSARDVREADTGELFF. J is TRBJ2-2 and V is TRBV20-1; 8 bases fit TRBD2. V trimming: 0 bases; J trimming: 3 bases; junction bases outside the gene matches: 6. CDR3 size: 16 residues. The germline gives CDR1 DFQATT, CDR2 SNEGSKA (reference sequence).

The V gene is TRBV11-1, the J gene TRBJ1-5, with 10 nucleotides matching TRBD1. Germline CDR1 and CDR2: SGHAT and FQDESV (reference sequence). CDR3 size: 16 residues. With 0 bases clipped from V and 6 bases from J, the junction kept 5 bases outside the gene matches. CDR3 in amino acids: CASSLAFGTGVQPQHF. The CDR3 nucleotides are TGTGCCAGCAGCTTAGCTTTTGGGACAGGGGTTCAGCCCCAGCATTTT.

The chain links TRBV4-2 to TRBJ2-3; 7 bases map to TRBD2. Germline-derived CDR1 and CDR2 are LGHNA and YNFKEQ. The ends lost 0 bases at V and 3 bases at J; junction bases unmatched: 6. The CDR3 has 16 residues. CDR3 nucleotide sequence: TGTGCCAGCAGCCAAGAGAGGGCTAGCGGAACAGATACGCAGTATTTT. The encoded protein is CASSQERASGTDTQYF.

This clone was detected ten times or more. One junction end does not reproduce the germline sequence, and a read error may be involved. Within the sample, other DNA sequences also encode this same CDR3. This sequence joins TRBV5-1 and TRBJ2-3; D gene unclear. The germline CDR1 and CDR2 sequences are SGHRS and YFSETQ. The CDR3 sequence is 13 residues long. The CDR3: CASSLVVTDTQYF. The DNA for the CDR3 is TGCGCCAGCAGTTTGGTAGTCACAGATACGCAGTATTTT.

The table lists this clone with many counts. V gene TRBV27 combines with J gene TRBJ2-1; TRBD2 matches 7 bases. Germline V gene data show CDR1 as MNHEY and CDR2 as SMNVEV (reference sequence). Germline trimming cut 0 bases from V and 1 base from J; bases unmatched to any gene: 15. CDR3 size: 20 residues. The CDR3 here is CASSLSFSMGASGSYNEQFF. CDR3 nucleotides: TGTGCCAGCAGTTTATCTTTTTCTATGGGTGCTAGCGGTTCCTACAATGAGCAGTTCTTC.

V gene TRBV20-1 combines with J gene TRBJ2-3; perhaps TRBD2 as D (5 bases). Germline V gene data show CDR1 as DFQATT and CDR2 as SNEGSKA (reference sequence). V was shortened by 4 bases and J by 2 bases, with 13 bases between the two germline ends. The CDR3 runs 14 residues. The CDR3, as DNA: TGCAGTGCTACCCCGGGAATAGTCACAGATACGCAGTATTTT. Amino acids: CSATPGIVTDTQYF.

The V call is TRBV5-1, the J call TRBJ1-4; 7 bases match TRBD1. The CDR3 is 15 residues long. Germline-derived CDR1 and CDR2 are SGHRS and YFSETQ. J lost 3 bases, V lost 6 bases, and 8 bases had no gene match. In DNA, the CDR3 is TGCGCCAGCAAGACAGGGTCTGCTCCTAATGAAAAACTGTTTTTT. Amino acid sequence: CASKTGSAPNEKLFF.

This clone has only one observation. The gene calls are TRBV5-1 and TRBJ1-4, with 10 positions matching TRBD1. The length of the CDR3 is 16 residues. V shed 2 bases and J 4 bases; nucleotides not matched to a gene: 5. From germline, CDR1 is SGHRS and CDR2 YFSETQ. CDR3 in DNA: TGCGCCAGCAGCTTAGACAGGGGGCGCCGTAATGAAAAACTGTTTTTT. As protein: CASSLDRGRRNEKLFF.